The entry below gives a single T cell receptor beta chain sequence along with its context. This sample is part of a study of blood T cell repertoires in COVID-19. Study-wide context: Specimens from acute and convalescent COVID-19 originated in the United States, Italy and Spain.

The V gene lost 4 bases and the J gene lost 2 bases, with 16 bases spanning the gap. The CDR3 totals 17 residues. The germline gives CDR1 SGHNT, CDR2 YYREEE (reference sequence). Produced via immunoSEQ multiplex PCR; TCRdb's table is partial and in-frame only. The sample consists of fewer than 120,000 clones, around 90% of them appearing once. The chain uses TRBV5-4 and TRBJ2-6, with no clear D. This receptor was identified in a human donor in a cohort sampled during active COVID-19. The sequencing input was peripheral blood. This CDR3 is CASSAAARAAGANVLTF. CDR3 coding DNA: TGTGCCAGCAGCGCGGCGGCGAGAGCCGCTGGGGCCAACGTCCTGACTTTC. The variable domain in full, completed from reference TRBV5-4 and TRBJ2-6, reads ETGVTQSPTHLIKTRGQQVTLRCSSQSGHNTVSWYQQALGQGPQFIFQYYREEENGRGNFPPRFSGLQFPNYSSELNVNALELDDSALYLCASSAAARAAGANVLTFGAGSRLTVL.